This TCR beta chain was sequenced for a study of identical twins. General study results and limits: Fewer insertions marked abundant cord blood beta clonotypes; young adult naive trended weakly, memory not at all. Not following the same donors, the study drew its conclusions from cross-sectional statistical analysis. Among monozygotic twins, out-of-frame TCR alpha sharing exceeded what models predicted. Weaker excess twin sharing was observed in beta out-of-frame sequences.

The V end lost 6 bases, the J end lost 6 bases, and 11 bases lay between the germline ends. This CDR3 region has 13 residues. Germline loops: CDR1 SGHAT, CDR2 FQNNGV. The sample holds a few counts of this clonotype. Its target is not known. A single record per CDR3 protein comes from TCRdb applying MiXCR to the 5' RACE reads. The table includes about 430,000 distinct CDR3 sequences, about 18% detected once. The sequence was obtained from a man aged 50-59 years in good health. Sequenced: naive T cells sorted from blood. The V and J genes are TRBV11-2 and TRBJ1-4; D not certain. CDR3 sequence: CASSSDGHEKLFF. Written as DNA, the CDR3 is TGTGCCAGCAGTTCGGACGGTCATGAAAAACTGTTTTTT.